Described below is a single T cell receptor beta chain sequence and its context. Its specific antigen is unknown. No base quality values were provided; no much bigger clone lies one nucleotide off. This sample stems from a study of technical replicates of blood from four donors (dated by TCRdb to about 2017). The junction shows trimming of 0 bases on V and 3 bases on J, and the gene matches do not reach 10 bases of it. CDR1 and CDR2 (MGHRA, YSYEKL) derive from the germline V gene. Including cysteine and phenylalanine, the CDR3 has 17 amino acids. Left in the record is the CDR3 DNA by itself, 51 bases read in frame from the first base. The library was obtained by the immunoSEQ multiplex PCR assay. As stored in TCRdb, this immuneACCESS dataset retains in-frame rearrangements with V and J assigned. A fraction of the clones does not appear; measured against another copy, unresolved V genes explain less than half of the discrepancy, and the remainder lacks a known reason. The sample contains around 58,000 clones, around nine tenths of them found a single time. 5% to 5.5% of the sample is held by the ten biggest clonotypes.

The sequence links TRBV4-1 to TRBJ2-7; 8 central nucleotides agree with TRBD2. The receptor was isolated from a human donor in good health. Some clones in this sample may be carry-over from other donors' samples. Sequencing used PBMCs. The CDR3 protein is CASSQEGREEGSYEQYF. The DNA sequence is TGCGCCAGCAGCCAAGAGGGGCGGGAGGAGGGGAGCTACGAGCAGTACTTC.